This TCR beta chain appears in the sequencing data of a study of PD-1 blockade in classical Hodgkin lymphoma. Study details: Once every 2 weeks, patients received intravenous nivolumab at 3 mg/kg. Study results and caveats: The baseline diversity of complete responders showed similarity to that of newly diagnosed patients.

Relapse after autologous stem cell transplantation occurred in every patient, and brentuximab vedotin exposure varied. Complete response, partial response or progressive disease were the best responses. Sequencing was performed with immunoSEQ multiplex PCR; in TCRdb, only in-frame clones are kept and a portion is missing. Of 49,000 or so clones detected, about 78% appear once; the ten largest clones hold approximately 21%. V lost 3 bases to trimming and J lost 2 bases, with 13 bases between them. The CDR3 is 15 residues long. The germline V gene has CDR1 SGHDN and CDR2 FVKESK. Details on this clone: The antigen remains unidentified.

This clonotype originated in a human donor with classical Hodgkin lymphoma. The material sequenced was peripheral blood mononuclear cells (PBMCs), taken before the second cycle of nivolumab. V is TRBV14 and J is TRBJ1-2, with TRBD1 as a possible D gene (5 bases). The CDR3 here is CASSQGVMANYGYTF. The CDR3 DNA reads as TGTGCCAGCAGCCAGGGGGTCATGGCCAACTATGGCTACACCTTC.